A selection of T cell receptor beta chains follows, all from one sample in a study of blood T cell repertoires in COVID-19. Measured with immunoSEQ multiplex PCR; TCRdb has only the in-frame clones, and not every one. Found here are about 100,000 clones, 85% to 90% of them singletons; the top ten hold around 4.3%. The sequencing sample was made of peripheral blood. The receptors originated from a human donor with COVID-19, enrolled during active disease. The donor label of this sample is uncertain. Each CDR3 is given with its conserved first and last residue. Each record gives: D gene, J gene, V gene, CDR3 length, CDR3 protein. A D gene is named only where the DNA matches it firmly.

TRBD2	TRBJ2-2	TRBV5-1	15	CASSTSGGLTGELFF
TRBD1	TRBJ1-2	TRBV19	12	CASTDRGYGYTF
NA	TRBJ1-2	TRBV5-4	14	CASSLDGWNYGYTF
NA	TRBJ1-3	TRBV9	15	CASSETEEAGNTIYF
NA	TRBJ2-7	TRBV27	15	CASSRMAARLDEQYF
TRBD2	TRBJ2-1	TRBV7-9	17	CASSLPVSGSSYNEQFF
TRBD1	TRBJ1-1	TRBV20-1	14	CSASRGQGGTEAFF
TRBD1	TRBJ2-7	TRBV4-1	14	CASSQVDRDYEQYF
NA	TRBJ1-6	TRBV2	13	CASSQVEDSPLHF
NA	TRBJ1-6	TRBV11-2	12	CASSLVGSPLHF
TRBD1	TRBJ2-6	TRBV6-6	17	CASSLSQGASGANVLTF
NA	TRBJ1-1	TRBV6-5	13	CASSTGLRTEAFF